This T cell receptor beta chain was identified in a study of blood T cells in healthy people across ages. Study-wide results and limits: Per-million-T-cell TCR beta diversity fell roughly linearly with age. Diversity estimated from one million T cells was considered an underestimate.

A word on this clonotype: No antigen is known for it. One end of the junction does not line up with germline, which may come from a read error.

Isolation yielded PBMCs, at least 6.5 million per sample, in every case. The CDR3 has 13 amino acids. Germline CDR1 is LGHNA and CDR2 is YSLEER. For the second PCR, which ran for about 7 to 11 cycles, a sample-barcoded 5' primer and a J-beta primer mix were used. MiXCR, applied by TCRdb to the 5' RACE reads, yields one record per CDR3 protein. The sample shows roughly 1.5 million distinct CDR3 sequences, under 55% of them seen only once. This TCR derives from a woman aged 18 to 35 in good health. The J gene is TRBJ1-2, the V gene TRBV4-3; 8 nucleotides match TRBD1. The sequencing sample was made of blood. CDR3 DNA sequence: TGCGCCAGCAGTCAAGGGACAGGTGTCGGCTACACCTTC. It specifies CASSQGTGVGYTF.